This is a list of T cell receptor beta chains from one sample in a study of identical twins' blood T cells. TCRdb re-derived calls from the 5' RACE reads in MiXCR, one entry per CDR3 protein. The table has 350,000 to 450,000 distinct CDR3 sequences, roughly 31% seen once. Sequencing input: PBMCs. The receptors shown here come from a woman aged 18 to 55 in good health. Each CDR3 is given with its conserved first and last residue. The D gene is left open where the match is weak. Clone size is shown for a subset of rows, as once, few, many or a class of expanded clone.

d_call j_call clone_size v_call cdr3_aa cdr3_nt
TRBD2 TRBJ2-5 - TRBV7-7 CASSLRTSGRGETQYF TGTGCCAGCAGCCTAAGGACTAGCGGGAGAGGAGAGACCCAGTACTTC
- TRBJ2-3 few TRBV5-5 CASSLTQNTDTQYF TGTGCCAGCAGCTTGACCCAAAACACAGATACGCAGTATTTT
- TRBJ1-1 many TRBV7-2 CASSYIGGPGGAFF TGTGCCAGCAGCTACATAGGGGGGCCAGGAGGAGCTTTCTTT
- TRBJ1-1 - TRBV6-1 CASSEGGRNTEAFF TGTGCCAGCAGTGAAGGTGGGCGGAACACTGAAGCTTTCTTT
- TRBJ1-1 - TRBV20-1 CSAIRGVDTEAFF TGCAGTGCCATAAGAGGAGTTGACACTGAAGCTTTCTTT
- TRBJ1-2 - TRBV19 CASSIVLGGERGYTF TGTGCCAGTAGTATAGTTCTGGGGGGCGAACGTGGCTACACCTTC
- TRBJ1-2 few TRBV19 CASSDFGTDYGYTF TGTGCCAGTAGTGATTTCGGGACGGACTATGGCTACACCTTC
- TRBJ2-3 few TRBV6-6 CASSSTRNTQYF TGTGCCAGCAGTTCTACACGGAATACGCAGTATTTT
- TRBJ2-7 - TRBV20-1 CSAAGVHEQYF TGCAGTGCAGCCGGAGTCCACGAGCAGTACTTC
- TRBJ1-2 - TRBV20-1 CSASYIDLGGYTF TGCAGTGCTTCCTACATAGATTTAGGAGGCTACACCTTC
- TRBJ2-5 - TRBV6-2/TRBV6-3 CASRRLQETQYF TGTGCCAGCAGGAGATTACAAGAGACCCAGTACTTC
TRBD1 TRBJ1-6 - TRBV7-8 CASKWTGRGFDSPLHF TGTGCCAGCAAATGGACAGGGAGAGGATTTGATTCACCCCTCCACTTT
TRBD1 TRBJ2-7 few TRBV29-1 CSVEPGTGPYEQYF TGCAGCGTTGAACCCGGGACAGGGCCGTACGAGCAGTACTTC
- TRBJ2-1 - TRBV20-1 CSARDWPEQFF TGCAGTGCTAGAGATTGGCCCGAGCAGTTCTTC
- TRBJ1-1 - TRBV6-6 CAGSSGHEAFF TGTGCCGGCAGCTCGGGACATGAAGCTTTCTTT
TRBD1 TRBJ2-7 many TRBV2 CASTWARGRSYEQYF TGTGCCAGCACTTGGGCCAGGGGGCGATCCTACGAGCAGTACTTC
TRBD2 TRBJ2-4 few TRBV20-1 CSARETSGGQRLAKNIQYF TGCAGTGCTAGGGAGACTAGCGGGGGTCAAAGGCTAGCCAAAAACATTCAGTACTTC
- TRBJ1-2 - TRBV9 CASSLRPQDTYGYTF TGTGCCAGCAGCTTACGACCTCAAGACACCTATGGCTACACCTTC
TRBD1 TRBJ1-3 many TRBV29-1 CSVARQGRAGNTIYF TGCAGCGTCGCTCGACAGGGGAGGGCTGGAAACACCATATATTTT
- TRBJ2-7 - TRBV5-1 CASSDSSTYEQYF TGCGCCAGCTCGGACAGCAGTACCTACGAGCAGTACTTC
- TRBJ1-5 - TRBV10-3 CAISDGSGHQPQHF TGTGCCATCAGTGATGGGTCAGGGCATCAGCCCCAGCATTTT
- TRBJ2-2 - TRBV10-3 CAIRRTDLNTGELFF TGTGCCATCAGACGGACAGACTTGAACACCGGGGAGCTGTTTTTT
- TRBJ1-2 - TRBV5-1 CASSLAMGQNYGYTF TGCGCCAGCAGCTTGGCGATGGGGCAGAATTATGGCTACACCTTC